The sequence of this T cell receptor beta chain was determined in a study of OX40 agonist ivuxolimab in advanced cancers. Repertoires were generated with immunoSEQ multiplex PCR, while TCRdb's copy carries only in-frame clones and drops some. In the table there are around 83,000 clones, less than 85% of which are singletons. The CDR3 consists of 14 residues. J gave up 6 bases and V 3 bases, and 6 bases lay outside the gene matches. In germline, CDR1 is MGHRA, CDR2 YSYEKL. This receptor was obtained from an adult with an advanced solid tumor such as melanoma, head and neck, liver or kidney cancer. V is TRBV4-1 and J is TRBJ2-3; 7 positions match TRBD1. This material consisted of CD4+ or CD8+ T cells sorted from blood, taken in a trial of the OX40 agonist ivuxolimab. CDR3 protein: CASSQGQTTDTQYF. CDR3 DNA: TGCGCCAGCAGCCAGGGACAGACAACCGATACGCAGTATTTT.